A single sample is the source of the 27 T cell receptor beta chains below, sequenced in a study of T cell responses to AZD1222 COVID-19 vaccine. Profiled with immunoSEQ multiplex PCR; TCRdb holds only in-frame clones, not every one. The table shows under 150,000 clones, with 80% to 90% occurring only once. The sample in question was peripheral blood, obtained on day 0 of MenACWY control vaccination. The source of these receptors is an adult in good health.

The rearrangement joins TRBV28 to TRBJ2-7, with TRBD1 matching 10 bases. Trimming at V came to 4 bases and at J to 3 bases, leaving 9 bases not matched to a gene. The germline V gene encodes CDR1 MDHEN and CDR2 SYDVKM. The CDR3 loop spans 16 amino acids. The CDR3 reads CASSYFRDRGGYEQYF. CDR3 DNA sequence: TGTGCCAGCAGTTACTTCCGGGACAGGGGTGGCTACGAGCAGTACTTC.

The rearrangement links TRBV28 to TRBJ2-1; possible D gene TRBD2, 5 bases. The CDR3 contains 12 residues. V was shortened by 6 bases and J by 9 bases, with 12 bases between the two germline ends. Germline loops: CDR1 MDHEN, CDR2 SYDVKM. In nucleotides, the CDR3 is TGTGCCAGCAGGGGCGGGTGGAGTGAGCAGTTCTTC. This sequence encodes CASRGGWSEQFF. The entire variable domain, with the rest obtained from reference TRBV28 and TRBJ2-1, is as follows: DVKVTQSSRYLVKRTGEKVFLECVQDMDHENMFWYRQDPGLGLRLIYFSYDVKMKEKGDIPEGYSVSREKKERFSLILESASTNQTSMYLCASRGGWSEQFFGPGTRLTVL.

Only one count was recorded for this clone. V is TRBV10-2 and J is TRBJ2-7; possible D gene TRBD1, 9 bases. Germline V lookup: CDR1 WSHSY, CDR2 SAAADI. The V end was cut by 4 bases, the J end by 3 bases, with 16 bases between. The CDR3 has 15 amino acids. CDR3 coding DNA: TGCGCCAGCAGTGTAGCGGGACAGGGTTTCTACGAGCAGTACTTC. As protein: CASSVAGQGFYEQYF.

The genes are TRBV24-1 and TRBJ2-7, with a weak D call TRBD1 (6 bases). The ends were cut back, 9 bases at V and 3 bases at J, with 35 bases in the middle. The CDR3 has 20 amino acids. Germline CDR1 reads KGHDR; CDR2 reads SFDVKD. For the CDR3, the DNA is TGTGCCACCGATGGTCCACGTACAGGGCAAAGCCGCCTTGGGGTCTACGAGCAGTACTTC. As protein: CATDGPRTGQSRLGVYEQYF.

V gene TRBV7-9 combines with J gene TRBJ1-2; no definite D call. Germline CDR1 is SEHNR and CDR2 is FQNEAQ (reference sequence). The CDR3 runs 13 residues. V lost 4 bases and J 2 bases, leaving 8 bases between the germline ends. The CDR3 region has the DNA TGTGCCAGCAGCTGGGATCCGAACTATGGCTACACCTTC. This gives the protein CASSWDPNYGYTF.

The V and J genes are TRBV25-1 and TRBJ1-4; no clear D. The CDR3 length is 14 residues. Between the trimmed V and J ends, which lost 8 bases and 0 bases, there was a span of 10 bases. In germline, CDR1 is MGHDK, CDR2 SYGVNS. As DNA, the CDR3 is TGTGCCAGCGGGGTGGCGGCAACTAATGAAAAACTGTTTTTT. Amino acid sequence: CASGVAATNEKLFF.

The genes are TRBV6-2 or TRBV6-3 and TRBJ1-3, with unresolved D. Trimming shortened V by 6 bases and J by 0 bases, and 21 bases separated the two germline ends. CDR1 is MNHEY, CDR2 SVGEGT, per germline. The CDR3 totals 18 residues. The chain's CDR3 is CASSPPKPGRSSGNTIYF. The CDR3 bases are TGTGCCAGCAGCCCTCCGAAGCCCGGTCGAAGCTCTGGAAACACCATATATTTT.

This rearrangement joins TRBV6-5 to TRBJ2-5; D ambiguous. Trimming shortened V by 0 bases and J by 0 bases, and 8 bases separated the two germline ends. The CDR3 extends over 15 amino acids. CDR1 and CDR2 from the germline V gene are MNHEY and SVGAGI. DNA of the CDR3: TGTGCCAGCAGTTACTCTTGGGAAAACCAAGAGACCCAGTACTTC. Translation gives CASSYSWENQETQYF.

CDR3 sequence reads: CASSRLAGINTGELFF. The DNA for the CDR3 is TGTGCCAGCAGCAGACTAGCGGGGATCAACACCGGGGAGCTGTTTTTT. This chain uses TRBV7-2 with TRBJ2-2, with 11 bases aligning to TRBD2. The CDR3 is 16 amino acids. Per germline, CDR1 SGHTA and CDR2 FQGNSA. Trimming at V came to 5 bases and at J to 2 bases, leaving 4 bases not matched to a gene.

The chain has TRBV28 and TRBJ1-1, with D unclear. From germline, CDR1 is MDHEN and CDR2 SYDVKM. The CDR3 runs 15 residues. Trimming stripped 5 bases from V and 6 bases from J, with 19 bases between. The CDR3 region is CASSLPPLEGAEAFF. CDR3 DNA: TGTGCCAGCAGTCTCCCCCCCCTAGAGGGTGCTGAAGCTTTCTTT. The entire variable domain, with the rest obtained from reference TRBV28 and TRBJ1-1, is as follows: DVKVTQSSRYLVKRTGEKVFLECVQDMDHENMFWYRQDPGLGLRLIYFSYDVKMKEKGDIPEGYSVSREKKERFSLILESASTNQTSMYLCASSLPPLEGAEAFFGQGTRLTVV.

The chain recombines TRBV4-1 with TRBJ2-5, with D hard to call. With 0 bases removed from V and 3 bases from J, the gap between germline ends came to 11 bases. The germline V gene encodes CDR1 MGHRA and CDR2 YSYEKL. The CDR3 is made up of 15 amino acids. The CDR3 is CASSQDGPYEETQYF. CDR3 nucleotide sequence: TGCGCCAGCAGCCAAGATGGTCCCTACGAAGAGACCCAGTACTTC.

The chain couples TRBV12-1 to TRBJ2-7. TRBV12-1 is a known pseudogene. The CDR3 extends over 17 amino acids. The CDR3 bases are TGTGCCAGCAGCTTCCAAAGACCGAGGGGAAGCTCCTACGAGCAGTACTTC. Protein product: CASSFQRPRGSSYEQYF.

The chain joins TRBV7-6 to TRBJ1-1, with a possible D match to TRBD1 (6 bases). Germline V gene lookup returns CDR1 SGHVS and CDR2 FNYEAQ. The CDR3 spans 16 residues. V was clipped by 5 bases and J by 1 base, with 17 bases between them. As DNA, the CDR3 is TGTGCCAGCAGCCCCGAAGTAGGGGGGACGAACACTGAAGCTTTCTTT. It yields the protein CASSPEVGGTNTEAFF.

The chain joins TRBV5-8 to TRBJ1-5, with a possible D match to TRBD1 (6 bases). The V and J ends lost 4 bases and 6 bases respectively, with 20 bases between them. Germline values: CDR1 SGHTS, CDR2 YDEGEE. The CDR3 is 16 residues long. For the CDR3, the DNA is TGTGCCAGCAGCCTCACGGGGGCGCCGGTTGGTCAGCCCCAGCATTTT. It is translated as CASSLTGAPVGQPQHF.

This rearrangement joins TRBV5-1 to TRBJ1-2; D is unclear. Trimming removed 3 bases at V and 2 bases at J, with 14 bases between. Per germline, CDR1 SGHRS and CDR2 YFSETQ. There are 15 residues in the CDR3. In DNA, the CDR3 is TGCGCCAGCAGCTCGCTGATAACACCAAACTATGGCTACACCTTC. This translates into CASSSLITPNYGYTF.

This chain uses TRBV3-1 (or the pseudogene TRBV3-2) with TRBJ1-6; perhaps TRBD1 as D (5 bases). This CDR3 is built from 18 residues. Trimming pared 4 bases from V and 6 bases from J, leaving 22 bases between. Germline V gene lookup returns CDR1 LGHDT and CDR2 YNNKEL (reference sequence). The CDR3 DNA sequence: TGTGCCAGCAGCCTCAGTCCCATAGACAGAACATTTAATTCACCCCTCCACTTT. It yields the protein CASSLSPIDRTFNSPLHF.

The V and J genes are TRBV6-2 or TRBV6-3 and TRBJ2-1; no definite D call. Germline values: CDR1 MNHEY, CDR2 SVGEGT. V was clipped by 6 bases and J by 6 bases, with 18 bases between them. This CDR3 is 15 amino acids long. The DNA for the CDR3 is TGTGCCAGCAGCCCCCATGTCCTCCTGCCCAATGAGCAGTTCTTC. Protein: CASSPHVLLPNEQFF.

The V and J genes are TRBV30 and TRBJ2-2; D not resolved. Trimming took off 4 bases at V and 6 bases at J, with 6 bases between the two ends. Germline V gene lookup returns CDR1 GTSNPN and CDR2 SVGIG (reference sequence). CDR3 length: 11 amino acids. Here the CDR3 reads CAWMDPGELFF. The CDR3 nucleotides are TGTGCCTGGATGGATCCCGGGGAGCTGTTTTTT.

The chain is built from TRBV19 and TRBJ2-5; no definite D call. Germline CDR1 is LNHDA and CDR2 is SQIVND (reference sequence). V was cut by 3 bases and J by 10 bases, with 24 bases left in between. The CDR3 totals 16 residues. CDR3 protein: CASSIQTRDPKRYQYF. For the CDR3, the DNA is TGTGCCAGTAGTATCCAGACAAGAGACCCAAAACGATACCAGTACTTC.

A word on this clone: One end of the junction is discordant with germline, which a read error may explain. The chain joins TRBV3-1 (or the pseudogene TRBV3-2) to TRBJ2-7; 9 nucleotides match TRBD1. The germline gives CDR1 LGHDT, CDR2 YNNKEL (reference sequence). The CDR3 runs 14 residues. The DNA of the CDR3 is TGTGCCAGCAGCCAAGATTCAATCGGGACAGGGAAAGACTTC. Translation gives CASSQDSIGTGKDF.

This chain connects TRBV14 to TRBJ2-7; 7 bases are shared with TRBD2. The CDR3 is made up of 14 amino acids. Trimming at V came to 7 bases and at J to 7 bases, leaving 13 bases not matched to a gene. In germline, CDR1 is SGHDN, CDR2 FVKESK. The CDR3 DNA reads TGTGCCAGCACGGGGGGAGGCCCCTTGAGAGAGCAGTACTTC. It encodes CASTGGGPLREQYF.

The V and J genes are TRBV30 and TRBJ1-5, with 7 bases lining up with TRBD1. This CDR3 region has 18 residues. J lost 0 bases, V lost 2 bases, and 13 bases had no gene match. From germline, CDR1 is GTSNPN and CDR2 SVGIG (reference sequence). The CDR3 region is CAWSRSRLGTASNQPQHF. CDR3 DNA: TGTGCCTGGAGTCGTTCCCGCCTTGGGACAGCTAGCAATCAGCCCCAGCATTTT.

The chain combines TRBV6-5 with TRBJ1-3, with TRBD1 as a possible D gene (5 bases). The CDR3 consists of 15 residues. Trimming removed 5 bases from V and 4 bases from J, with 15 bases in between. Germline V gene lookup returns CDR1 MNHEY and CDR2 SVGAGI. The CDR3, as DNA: TGTGCCAGCAGTCCCCGGAAGGGGAGCGGAAACACCATATATTTT. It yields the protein CASSPRKGSGNTIYF.

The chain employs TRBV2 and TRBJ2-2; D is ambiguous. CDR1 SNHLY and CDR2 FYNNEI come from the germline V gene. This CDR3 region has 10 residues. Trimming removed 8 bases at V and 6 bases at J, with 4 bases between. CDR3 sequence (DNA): TGTGCCAGCCGGGCCGGGGAGCTGTTTTTT. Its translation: CASRAGELFF.

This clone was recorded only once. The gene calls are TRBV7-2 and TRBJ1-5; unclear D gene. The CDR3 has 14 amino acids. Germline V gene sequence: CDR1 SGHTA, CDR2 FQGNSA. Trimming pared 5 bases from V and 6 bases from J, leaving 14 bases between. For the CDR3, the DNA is TGTGCCAGCAGCGGGATTATTTCGGGTCAGCCCCAGCATTTT. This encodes CASSGIISGQPQHF.

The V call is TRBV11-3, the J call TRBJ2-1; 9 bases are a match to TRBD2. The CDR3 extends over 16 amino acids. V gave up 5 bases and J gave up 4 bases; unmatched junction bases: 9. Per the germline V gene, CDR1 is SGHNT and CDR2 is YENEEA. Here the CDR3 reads CASSPRGSGGYNEQFF. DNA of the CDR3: TGTGCCAGCAGCCCTCGTGGTAGCGGGGGTTACAATGAGCAGTTCTTC.

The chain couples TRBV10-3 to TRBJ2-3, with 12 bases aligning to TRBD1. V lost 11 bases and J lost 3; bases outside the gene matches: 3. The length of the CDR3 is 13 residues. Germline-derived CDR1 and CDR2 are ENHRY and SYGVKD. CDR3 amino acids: CAAGQGATDTQYF. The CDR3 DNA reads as TGTGCCGCGGGACAGGGGGCGACAGATACGCAGTATTTT.